The present entry profiles one T cell receptor beta chain with its context. The antigen is unknown. This specimen belongs to a study of T cell responses to AZD1222 COVID-19 vaccine. About the study: Doses given second, at about 4 or about 12 weeks, were pooled.

The study, taken as a whole, reports: The breadth and depth of Spike-specific TCRs increased once two AZD1222 doses had been given.

Clones were read by immunoSEQ multiplex PCR, and TCRdb kept only the in-frame ones, dropping some. Altogether around 180,000 clones are present, roughly 88% being singletons, with the ten largest covering approximately 0.49%. Trimming left V 3 bases short and J 3 bases short, with 12 bases between. The germline V gene encodes CDR1 KGHSH and CDR2 LQKENI. The CDR3 has 14 amino acids. Sequencing used peripheral blood, obtained on day 0 of AZD1222 vaccination. The TCR sequence derives from an adult in good health. The J gene is TRBJ2-7, the V gene TRBV18; perhaps TRBD1 as D (6 bases). The CDR3 loop is CASSPGQVGYEQYF. The CDR3 coding sequence is TGTGCCAGCTCACCGGGACAAGTCGGCTACGAGCAGTACTTC.